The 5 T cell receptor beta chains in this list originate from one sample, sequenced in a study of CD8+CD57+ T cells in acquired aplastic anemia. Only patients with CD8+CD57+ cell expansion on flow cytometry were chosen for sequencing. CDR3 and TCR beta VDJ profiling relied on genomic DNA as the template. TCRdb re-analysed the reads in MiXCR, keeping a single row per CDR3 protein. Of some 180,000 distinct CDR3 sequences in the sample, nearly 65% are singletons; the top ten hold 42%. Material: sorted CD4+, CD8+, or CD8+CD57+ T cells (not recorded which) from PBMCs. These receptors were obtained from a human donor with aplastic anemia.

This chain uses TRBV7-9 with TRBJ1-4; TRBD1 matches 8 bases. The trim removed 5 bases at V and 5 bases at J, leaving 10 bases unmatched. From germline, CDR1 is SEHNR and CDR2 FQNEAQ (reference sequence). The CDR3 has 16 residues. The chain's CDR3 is CASSRLPTGANEKLFF. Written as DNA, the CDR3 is TGTGCCAGCAGCCGCCTACCGACAGGGGCGAATGAAAAACTGTTTTTT.

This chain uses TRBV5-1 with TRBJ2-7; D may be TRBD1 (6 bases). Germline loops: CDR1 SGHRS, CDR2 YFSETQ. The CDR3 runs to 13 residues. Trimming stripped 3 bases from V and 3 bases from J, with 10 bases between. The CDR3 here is CASSSDRYYEQYF. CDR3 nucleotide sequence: TGCGCCAGCAGCTCCGACAGGTACTACGAGCAGTACTTC. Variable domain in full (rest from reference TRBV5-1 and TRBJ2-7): KAGVTQTPRYLIKTRGQQVTLSCSPISGHRSVSWYQQTPGQGLQFLFEYFSETQRNKGNFPGRFSGRQFSNSRSEMNVSTLELGDSALYLCASSSDRYYEQYFGPGTRLTVT.

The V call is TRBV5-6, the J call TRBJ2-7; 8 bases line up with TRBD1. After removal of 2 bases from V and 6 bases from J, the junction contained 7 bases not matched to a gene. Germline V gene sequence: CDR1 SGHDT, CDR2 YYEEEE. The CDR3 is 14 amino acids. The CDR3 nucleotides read TGTGCCAGCAGCTTATCCAGGACAGGGTTCGAGCAGTACTTC. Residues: CASSLSRTGFEQYF.

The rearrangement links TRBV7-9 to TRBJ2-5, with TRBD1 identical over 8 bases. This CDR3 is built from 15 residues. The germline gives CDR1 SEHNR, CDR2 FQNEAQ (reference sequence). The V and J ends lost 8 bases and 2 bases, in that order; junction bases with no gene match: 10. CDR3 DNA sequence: TGTGCCAGCGAAACGGGACAGGTTGGACAAGAGACCCAGTACTTC. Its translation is CASETGQVGQETQYF.

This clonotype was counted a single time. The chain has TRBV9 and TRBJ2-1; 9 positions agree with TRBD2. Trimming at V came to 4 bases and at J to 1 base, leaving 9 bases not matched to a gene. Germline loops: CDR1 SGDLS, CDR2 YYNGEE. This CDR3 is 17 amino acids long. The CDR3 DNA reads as TGTGCCAGCAGCTCTCGGATAGCGGGAGTATCCTACAATGAGCAGTTCTTC. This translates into CASSSRIAGVSYNEQFF.